A single sample gave rise to the 3 T cell receptor beta chains below, sequenced in a study of blood T cell repertoires in COVID-19. Profiled with immunoSEQ multiplex PCR; TCRdb holds only in-frame clones, not every one. Of under 110,000 clones in the sample, about 89% were seen once. The sequencing input was peripheral blood. These TCRs come from a woman aged 30 to 39 with acute or convalescent COVID-19.

This clone was counted at least ten times. The rearrangement uses TRBV30 and TRBJ2-7, with 9 positions matching TRBD1. This CDR3 is built from 14 residues. The trim removed 4 bases at V and 2 bases at J, leaving 6 bases unmatched. CDR1 is GTSNPN, CDR2 SVGIG, per germline (reference sequence). As DNA, the CDR3 is TGTGCCTGGACTCTAGGACAGGGGCCCTACGAGCAGTACTTC. Its protein product is CAWTLGQGPYEQYF.

CDR3 loop: CASSLGRLAGDTDTQYF. For the CDR3, the DNA is TGCGCCAGCAGCTTGGGGCGACTAGCGGGGGACACAGATACGCAGTATTTT. J is TRBJ2-3 and V is TRBV5-1, with 12 bases fitting TRBD2. The V gene end was trimmed by 0 bases and the J gene end by 2 bases; junction bases not matched to a gene: 4. CDR3 size: 17 residues. Germline V gives CDR1 SGHRS, CDR2 YFSETQ. Full variable domain (missing parts from reference TRBV5-1 and TRBJ2-3): KAGVTQTPRYLIKTRGQQVTLSCSPISGHRSVSWYQQTPGQGLQFLFEYFSETQRNKGNFPGRFSGRQFSNSRSEMNVSTLELGDSALYLCASSLGRLAGDTDTQYFGPGTRLTVL.

The chain combines TRBV10-3 with TRBJ1-4; 7 bases are a match to TRBD1. This CDR3 region has 14 residues. J lost 4 bases, V lost 6 bases, and 5 bases had no gene match. CDR1 is ENHRY, CDR2 SYGVKD, per germline. CDR3 nucleotides: TGTGCCATCAGGGAGGGACAGCTTAATGAAAAACTGTTTTTT. It is translated as CAIREGQLNEKLFF.